This TCR beta chain was identified during a study of cytomegalovirus exposure and HLA in healthy donors. Worth noting for this clone: Its antigen is not known.

The PCR contained 60 Vbeta and 13 Jbeta primers. Generated by immunoSEQ multiplex PCR, the TCRdb table keeps only in-frame clones and is missing some. The sample shows under 150,000 clones, less than 80% of them seen only once. The study, taken as a whole, reports: A missense variant in DCLRE1C was later tied to TCR beta V- and J-gene trimming. Within an earlier analysis, most TCR beta V segments proved productive either about 90% or about 30% of the time.

Germline trimming cut 4 bases from V and 4 bases from J; bases unmatched to any gene: 5. The germline CDR1 and CDR2 sequences are SGHDT and YYEEEE. This CDR3 spans 14 amino acids. This receptor was identified in a man in his fifties or sixties in good health and CMV-seropositive. The specimen was PBMCs. The chain recombines TRBV5-6 with TRBJ2-1, with TRBD1 identical over 7 bases. The CDR3 sequence is CASSPMGQYNEQFF. In DNA form, the CDR3 reads TGTGCCAGCAGCCCAATGGGACAGTACAATGAGCAGTTCTTC.